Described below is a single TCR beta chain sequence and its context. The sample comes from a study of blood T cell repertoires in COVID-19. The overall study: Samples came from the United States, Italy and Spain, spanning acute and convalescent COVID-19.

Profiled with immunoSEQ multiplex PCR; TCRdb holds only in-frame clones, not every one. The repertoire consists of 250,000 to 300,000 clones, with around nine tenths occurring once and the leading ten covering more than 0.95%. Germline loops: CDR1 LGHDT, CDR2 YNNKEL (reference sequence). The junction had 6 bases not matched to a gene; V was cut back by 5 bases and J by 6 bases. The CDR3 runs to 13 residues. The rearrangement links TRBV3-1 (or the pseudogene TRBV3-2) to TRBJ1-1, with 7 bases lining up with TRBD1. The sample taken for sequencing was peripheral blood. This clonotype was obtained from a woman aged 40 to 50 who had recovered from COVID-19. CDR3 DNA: TGTGCCAGCAGCAGAAACAGGGGTGCTGAAGCTTTCTTT. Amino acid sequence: CASSRNRGAEAFF.